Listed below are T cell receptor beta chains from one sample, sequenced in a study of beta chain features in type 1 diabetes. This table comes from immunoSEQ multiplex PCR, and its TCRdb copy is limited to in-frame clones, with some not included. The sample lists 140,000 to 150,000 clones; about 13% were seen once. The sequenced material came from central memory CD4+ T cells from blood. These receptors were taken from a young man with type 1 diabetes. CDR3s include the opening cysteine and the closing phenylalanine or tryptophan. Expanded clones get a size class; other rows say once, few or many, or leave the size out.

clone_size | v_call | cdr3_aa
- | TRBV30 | CAWSPVGLLNQPQHF
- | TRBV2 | CASSERVLTDTQYF
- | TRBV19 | CASKRTGVNTEAFF
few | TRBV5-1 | CASSLGNVGTEAFF
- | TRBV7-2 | CASSSPGGAANTEAFF
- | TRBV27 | CASSTRGGETQYF
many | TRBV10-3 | CAISERTGDTQYF
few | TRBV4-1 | CASSRGQGSIYEQYF
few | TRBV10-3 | CAISDSSKTNEKLFF
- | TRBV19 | CASSIGAEGYYGYTF
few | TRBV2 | CASEGLAGKGGEQFF
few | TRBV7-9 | CASSGGQRTSTDTQYF
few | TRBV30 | CAWDTGFTGELFF
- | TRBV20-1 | CSAPNYGYTF
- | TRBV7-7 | CASSSGTGPGETQYF
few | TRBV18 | CASAPGLQGNEQYF
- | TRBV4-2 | CASSQDEASAYEQYF
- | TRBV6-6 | CASSYSGTAGTDTQYF
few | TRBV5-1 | CASSLASFTDTQYF
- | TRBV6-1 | CASCEGVGPNEQFF
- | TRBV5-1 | CASSEEGLAGAGDTQYF
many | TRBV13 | CASSLRTGELFF
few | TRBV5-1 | CASSFEGGWSPLHF
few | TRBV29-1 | CSVGGTTNEKLFF
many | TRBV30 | CAWSLRRAEAFF
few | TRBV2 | CASSDGTGGRYEQYF
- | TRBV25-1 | CASSGGAFGDSPLHF
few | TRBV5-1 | CASSLEAGAWKLFF
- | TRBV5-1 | CASRPQERGYNEQYF
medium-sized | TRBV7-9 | CASSPPRSAELFF
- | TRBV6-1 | CASSAQGLTGELFF
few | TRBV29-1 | CSVAGQGPGNTIYF
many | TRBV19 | CASSFKQSTQYF
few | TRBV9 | CASSVGRAGIPEQYF
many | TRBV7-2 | CASSLALRDTEAFF
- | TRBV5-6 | CASSLRTAGGDIQYF
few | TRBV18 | CASSQPTLNSPLHF
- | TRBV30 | CAWRRGPLGFF
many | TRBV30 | CAWSAVAGYTF
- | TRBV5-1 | CASSLEAVSPSTDTQYF
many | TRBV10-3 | CAISESDTQYF
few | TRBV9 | CASSLRQYSLTGELFF
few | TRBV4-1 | CASSHNQDYNEQFF
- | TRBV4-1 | CASSQDAGTGGLLYF
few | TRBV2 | CASRTGSSYNEQFF
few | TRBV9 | CASSTRQGLGYTF
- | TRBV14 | CASSQAALGTEAFF
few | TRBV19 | CASSRTNYGYTF
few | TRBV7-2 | CASSLLRGGDEQFF
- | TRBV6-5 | CASSYSSPRYYGYTF